These 10 T cell receptor beta chains were all obtained from the same sample, sequenced in a study of blood T cell repertoires in COVID-19. The repertoire was sequenced with immunoSEQ multiplex PCR; TCRdb's copy has only in-frame clones and lacks some. The sample lists about 230,000 clones, around 82% occurring once. Sequenced: peripheral blood. The source is a man older than 75 with acute or convalescent COVID-19.

The chain couples TRBV5-6 to TRBJ1-1; D possibly corresponds to TRBD1 (5 bases). V lost 2 bases, J lost 0 bases, and 11 bases lay in between. The CDR3 totals 15 residues. Germline V gene lookup returns CDR1 SGHDT and CDR2 YYEEEE. The CDR3 DNA reads as TGTGCCAGCAGCTTTCAAACAGGTATGAACACTGAAGCTTTCTTT. This gives the protein CASSFQTGMNTEAFF. Variable domain in full (rest from reference TRBV5-6 and TRBJ1-1): DAGVTQSPTHLIKTRGQQVTLRCSPKSGHDTVSWYQQALGQGPQFIFQYYEEEERQRGNFPDRFSGHQFPNYSSELNVNALLLGDSALYLCASSFQTGMNTEAFFGQGTRLTVV.

The gene calls are TRBV25-1 and TRBJ2-5; TRBD2 matches 11 bases. The CDR3 extends over 15 amino acids. The germline V gene has CDR1 MGHDK and CDR2 SYGVNS. The ends lost 4 bases at V and 5 bases at J; junction bases unmatched: 6. The CDR3 here is CASSATSGRGETQYF. CDR3 DNA: TGTGCCAGCAGTGCTACTAGCGGGAGAGGGGAGACCCAGTACTTC.

This sequence joins TRBV7-9 and TRBJ1-2, with a tentative D call TRBD1 (5 bases). This CDR3 comprises 14 residues. Trimming left V 5 bases short and J 8 bases short, with 18 bases between. Per the germline V gene, CDR1 is SEHNR and CDR2 is FQNEAQ (reference sequence). CDR3 bases: TGTGCCAGCAGCCCGGCCGGGGGAGTTGGGGGCTACACCTTC. Protein product: CASSPAGGVGGYTF.

This clone was picked up a small number of times. The V and J genes are TRBV7-6 and TRBJ2-7, with 8 bases aligning to TRBD2. V gave up 5 bases and J gave up 0 bases; unmatched junction bases: 6. The CDR3 has 15 amino acids. CDR1 is SGHVS, CDR2 FNYEAQ, per germline. The CDR3 here is CASSLVAGSSYEQYF. In DNA, the CDR3 is TGTGCCAGCAGCCTCGTAGCGGGGAGCTCCTACGAGCAGTACTTC.

This chain joins TRBV24-1 and TRBJ2-1, with D maybe TRBD1 (6 bases). CDR1 is KGHDR and CDR2 is SFDVKD in the germline V gene. This CDR3 has 15 amino acids. V lost 2 bases, J lost 6 bases, and 13 bases lay in between. The CDR3 loop reads CATSDYTGSGNEQFF. The CDR3 bases are TGTGCCACCAGTGATTATACAGGGTCAGGCAATGAGCAGTTCTTC.

The CDR3 nucleotides read TGCGCCAGCAGCTTGAATGGGCGGGATTCAGTGAATGAGCAGTTCTTC. Protein product: CASSLNGRDSVNEQFF. This rearrangement joins TRBV5-1 to TRBJ2-1; TRBD2 is a possible D gene (6 bases). CDR3 size: 16 residues. Germline V gene sequence: CDR1 SGHRS, CDR2 YFSETQ. V shed 1 base and J shed 7 bases, with 18 bases lying between them.

This chain links TRBV7-9 with TRBJ2-1; D possibly corresponds to TRBD2 (6 bases). Germline loops: CDR1 SEHNR, CDR2 FQNEAQ (reference sequence). Trimming stripped 4 bases from V and 3 bases from J, with 13 bases between. The CDR3 sequence is 15 residues long. The CDR3 loop reads CASSSLRGDYNEQFF. Here the CDR3 DNA reads TGTGCCAGCAGCTCACTACGCGGGGACTACAATGAGCAGTTCTTC.

The gene calls are TRBV4-1 and TRBJ2-1; no clear D gene. Germline V gives CDR1 MGHRA, CDR2 YSYEKL. V lost 0 bases and J 0 bases, leaving 12 bases between the germline ends. The CDR3 contains 17 residues. CDR3 amino acids: CASSQDRSGYSYNEQFF. The CDR3 nucleotides are TGCGCCAGCAGCCAAGATCGTTCCGGGTACTCCTACAATGAGCAGTTCTTC.

This rearrangement joins TRBV29-1 to TRBJ2-7, with D unclear. The V end was cut by 3 bases, the J end by 5 bases, with 8 bases between. CDR3 size: 11 residues. Germline V gene lookup returns CDR1 SQVTM and CDR2 ANQGSEA. The CDR3 is CSVEIRNEQYF. In nucleotides, the CDR3 is TGCAGCGTTGAGATCAGGAACGAGCAGTACTTC.

The rearrangement uses TRBV19 and TRBJ1-5, with D possibly matching TRBD1 (6 bases). Trimming shortened V by 8 bases and J by 1 base, and 12 bases separated the two germline ends. The CDR3 runs 14 residues. The germline V gene encodes CDR1 LNHDA and CDR2 SQIVND (reference sequence). In DNA, the CDR3 is TGTGCCAGTCAAGGACAGTTAAGCAATCAGCCCCAGCATTTT. Encoded protein: CASQGQLSNQPQHF.